Listed below are T cell receptor beta chains from one sample, sequenced in a study of blood T cells in healthy people across ages. TCRdb processed the 5' RACE reads anew with MiXCR; each CDR3 protein has one entry. Here the sample spans more than 700,000 distinct CDR3 sequences, about 46% being singletons. The sequencing sample was made of blood. Receptors were obtained from a man at least 80 years old in good health. Each CDR3 is given with its conserved first and last residue. The order of the fields is J gene, V gene, clone size, D gene, CDR3 DNA, CDR3 protein. The D gene is left open where the match is weak. The listing skips clone size in some rows; elsewhere it reads once, few, many or a size class.

J gene: TRBJ2-5
V gene: TRBV28
clone size: NA
D gene: NA
CDR3 DNA: TGTGCCAGCAGACAACTGGGCCTCAAAGTGGGGGAGCAGTACTTC
CDR3 protein: CASRQLGLKVGEQYF

J gene: TRBJ2-7
V gene: TRBV6-1
clone size: NA
D gene: NA
CDR3 DNA: TGTGCCAGCTCCCGCGCGGCGAACTACGAGCAGTACTTC
CDR3 protein: CASSRAANYEQYF

J gene: TRBJ1-3
V gene: TRBV7-2
clone size: few
D gene: NA
CDR3 DNA: TGTGCCAGCAGCTTAGCAGGGTGGGGGGCCTCTGGAAACACCATATATTTT
CDR3 protein: CASSLAGWGASGNTIYF

J gene: TRBJ1-5
V gene: TRBV2
clone size: few
D gene: NA
CDR3 DNA: TGTGCCAGCAAGCCGTGGGAGGGGGGCGGCAATCAGCCCCAGCATTTT
CDR3 protein: CASKPWEGGGNQPQHF

J gene: TRBJ2-3
V gene: TRBV2
clone size: many
D gene: NA
CDR3 DNA: TGTGCCAGCAGGATCAGAGATACGCAGTATTTT
CDR3 protein: CASRIRDTQYF

J gene: TRBJ2-3
V gene: TRBV5-1
clone size: few
D gene: NA
CDR3 DNA: TGCGCCAGCAGCTTGGGTATAGCGAGCAGCACAGATACGCAGTATTTT
CDR3 protein: CASSLGIASSTDTQYF

J gene: TRBJ2-7
V gene: TRBV7-2
clone size: few
D gene: NA
CDR3 DNA: TGTGCCAGCAGCCCCTTTAGGGACGGGGAGCAGTACTTC
CDR3 protein: CASSPFRDGEQYF

J gene: TRBJ1-5
V gene: TRBV6-6
clone size: NA
D gene: TRBD1
CDR3 DNA: TGTGCCAGCAGGCCGACCGGGACAGAGAATCAGCCCCAGCATTTT
CDR3 protein: CASRPTGTENQPQHF

J gene: TRBJ1-5
V gene: TRBV28
clone size: NA
D gene: NA
CDR3 DNA: TGTGCCAGCAGTCTCCCCCGACAGAACAATCAGCCCCAGCATTTT
CDR3 protein: CASSLPRQNNQPQHF

J gene: TRBJ1-2
V gene: TRBV3-1
clone size: NA
D gene: NA
CDR3 DNA: TGTGCCAGCAGCCAAGTTGGAAACTATGGCTACACCTTC
CDR3 protein: CASSQVGNYGYTF

J gene: TRBJ2-7
V gene: TRBV20-1
clone size: few
D gene: NA
CDR3 DNA: TGCAGTGCTAGAGGGGGCGCAAGACGGGGCTCCTACGAGCAGTACTTC
CDR3 protein: CSARGGARRGSYEQYF

J gene: TRBJ2-1
V gene: TRBV20-1
clone size: NA
D gene: TRBD2
CDR3 DNA: TGCAGTGCCACGCGGACTAGCGGGAACAATGAGCAGTTCTTC
CDR3 protein: CSATRTSGNNEQFF

J gene: TRBJ2-4
V gene: TRBV7-9
clone size: NA
D gene: NA
CDR3 DNA: TGTGCCAGCAGCGCCTTGGGAAGTGTTAGCAATGAGCAGTACTTC
CDR3 protein: CASSALGSVSNEQYF

J gene: TRBJ2-1
V gene: TRBV7-2
clone size: NA
D gene: TRBD2
CDR3 DNA: TGTGCCAGCAGCCTCAACTTCCTGGGACTAGCTAGTTACAATGAGCAGTTCTTC
CDR3 protein: CASSLNFLGLASYNEQFF

J gene: TRBJ2-7
V gene: TRBV3-1
clone size: NA
D gene: TRBD2
CDR3 DNA: TGTGCCAGCAGCCAAGCATCGGGAGGCTTAGCCTACGAGCAGTACTTC
CDR3 protein: CASSQASGGLAYEQYF

J gene: TRBJ2-7
V gene: TRBV28
clone size: NA
D gene: NA
CDR3 DNA: TGTGCCAGCGTCCAAGGCCTAGGTGGCCACGAGCAGTACTTC
CDR3 protein: CASVQGLGGHEQYF

J gene: TRBJ1-4
V gene: TRBV20-1
clone size: NA
D gene: NA
CDR3 DNA: TGCAGTGCTAGAGTACCAACCGGGGGCGGTGTCACTAATGAAAAACTGTTTTTT
CDR3 protein: CSARVPTGGGVTNEKLFF

J gene: TRBJ2-1
V gene: TRBV5-1
clone size: many
D gene: NA
CDR3 DNA: TGCGCCAGCAGCGCCGGGACACCGAGAAATGAGCAGTTCTTC
CDR3 protein: CASSAGTPRNEQFF

J gene: TRBJ2-7
V gene: TRBV29-1
clone size: NA
D gene: TRBD2
CDR3 DNA: TGCAGCGTTCATAGCGGGAGCTCCTACGAGCAGTACTTC
CDR3 protein: CSVHSGSSYEQYF

J gene: TRBJ2-1
V gene: TRBV7-3
clone size: few
D gene: NA
CDR3 DNA: TGTGCCAGCAGCTTGGGGGTTGGGCAAGGGCAGTTCTTC
CDR3 protein: CASSLGVGQGQFF

J gene: TRBJ2-1
V gene: TRBV7-9
clone size: NA
D gene: TRBD1
CDR3 DNA: TGTGCCAGCAGCCAAAGGGACAGGGTTAATGAGCAGTTCTTC
CDR3 protein: CASSQRDRVNEQFF

J gene: TRBJ1-6
V gene: TRBV27
clone size: NA
D gene: TRBD1
CDR3 DNA: TGTGCCAGCAGGAGAGGGACAGGGGAATCACCCCTCCACTTT
CDR3 protein: CASRRGTGESPLHF